This is a list of T cell receptor beta chains from one sample in a study of blood T cells in healthy people across ages. TCRdb ran MiXCR on the 5' RACE reads and lists one entry per CDR3 protein. In the table there are approximately 1,700,000 distinct CDR3 sequences, around 42% of which are singletons. Sample: blood. The receptors were gathered from a human donor in good health. Each CDR3 is given with its conserved first and last residue. The D gene is left open where the match is weak. Not every row has a clone size; where given, it reads once, few, many or a size class.

j_call v_call d_call clone_size cdr3_aa cdr3_nt
TRBJ1-4 TRBV2 NA NA CASIRDMANEKLFF TGTGCCAGCATAAGGGACATGGCAAATGAAAAACTGTTTTTT
TRBJ2-5 TRBV5-1 NA NA CASSFSWTAQETQYF TGCGCCAGCAGCTTCTCCTGGACAGCCCAAGAGACCCAGTACTTC
TRBJ1-5 TRBV20-1 NA NA CSAIGQPQHF TGCAGTGCTATAGGCCAGCCCCAGCATTTT
TRBJ1-6 TRBV25-1 NA NA CASSEFDRSPPHF TGTGCCAGCAGTGAATTTGACCGTTCACCCCCCCACTTT
TRBJ2-7 TRBV3-1 NA NA CASSPRWGYGGEQYF TGTGCCAGCAGCCCCCGGTGGGGGTATGGTGGCGAGCAGTACTTC
TRBJ2-3 TRBV7-9 NA NA CASSLPSRDTQYF TGTGCCAGCAGCCTCCCCAGCAGAGATACGCAGTATTTT
TRBJ2-1 TRBV4-3 TRBD1 NA CASSQEGEWATGIDEQFF TGCGCCAGCAGCCAAGAGGGGGAGTGGGCGACAGGGATTGATGAGCAGTTCTTC
TRBJ2-7 TRBV11-1 TRBD1 NA CACSLNPGTGLSYEQYF TGTGCCTGCAGCTTAAACCCCGGGACAGGGCTTTCCTACGAGCAGTACTTC
TRBJ2-7 TRBV7-2 TRBD1 many CASSARQGPYEQYF TGTGCCAGCAGTGCCCGACAGGGACCCTACGAGCAGTACTTC
TRBJ1-1 TRBV18 TRBD1 NA CASSGTGVMNTEAFF TGTGCCAGCTCAGGGACAGGGGTTATGAACACTGAAGCTTTCTTT
TRBJ2-2 TRBV5-1 TRBD1 few CASSLNLQGAEGELFF TGCGCCAGCAGCTTGAACCTACAGGGGGCGGAGGGGGAGCTGTTTTTT
TRBJ2-4 TRBV20-1 NA many CSASGTLNLAKNIQYF TGCAGTGCGTCGGGGACACTCAATCTAGCCAAAAACATTCAGTACTTC
TRBJ2-3 TRBV27 NA few CASRVTDTQYF TGTGCCAGTCGGGTCACAGATACGCAGTATTTT
TRBJ1-5 TRBV3-1 TRBD1 NA CASSQDFNRGGRPQHF TGTGCCAGCAGCCAAGATTTTAACAGGGGGGGGCGGCCCCAGCATTTT
TRBJ2-3 TRBV11-1 TRBD1 NA CASSPRIRDRVTTDTQYF TGTGCCAGCAGCCCAAGAATCCGGGACAGAGTAACCACAGATACGCAGTATTTT
TRBJ2-7 TRBV6-2/TRBV6-3 TRBD2 NA CASRWVAGAYEQYF TGTGCCAGCAGGTGGGTAGCGGGGGCCTACGAGCAGTACTTC
TRBJ2-5 TRBV5-1 TRBD1 NA CASSSNPDREGETQYF TGCGCCAGCAGCTCTAACCCGGACAGGGAAGGGGAGACCCAGTACTTC
TRBJ2-1 TRBV29-1 NA NA CSVEGHPSSYNEQFF TGCAGCGTTGAAGGCCACCCGAGCTCCTACAATGAGCAGTTCTTC
TRBJ1-1 TRBV12-3/TRBV12-4 NA NA CASSFGRAVTTEAFF TGTGCCAGCAGTTTTGGGAGAGCGGTGACCACTGAAGCTTTCTTT
TRBJ2-7 TRBV24-1 NA once CATSDKGHREQYF TGTGCCACCAGTGACAAGGGACACCGCGAGCAGTACTTC
TRBJ1-1 TRBV30 NA NA CAWSVALMAEAFF TGTGCCTGGAGTGTAGCCCTTATGGCTGAAGCTTTCTTT
TRBJ1-1 TRBV4-3 NA few CASSQEVNAWDTEAFF TGCGCCAGCAGCCAAGAGGTTAACGCTTGGGACACTGAGGCTTTCTTT
TRBJ1-4 TRBV20-1 NA few CSATRTLRGEKLFF TGCAGTGCTACCCGGACACTGCGAGGCGAAAAACTGTTTTTT
TRBJ2-7 TRBV6-2/TRBV6-3 NA few CASSPAPLTYEQYF TGTGCCAGCAGTCCTGCCCCGCTAACTTACGAGCAGTACTTC
TRBJ2-7 TRBV29-1 NA NA CSVEGPWGYNEQYF TGCAGCGTTGAGGGACCATGGGGTTACAATGAGCAGTACTTC